This T cell receptor (beta chain) was identified during a study of vaccination and CD4 T cells after COVID-19. Study-wide background: Each post-COVID sample was drawn after diagnosis, and the median interval was roughly 100 days (range 35 to 161).

About this clonotype: Its matching antigen is unknown.

Treatment meaning: 10-day PBMC culture with coronavirus spike peptide pools or control peptides (ViraFEST assay). The germline V gene encodes CDR1 KGHDR and CDR2 SFDVKD. The CDR3 has 15 residues. After removal of 4 bases from V and 1 base from J, the junction contained 2 bases not matched to a gene. The study sequenced cultured CD4+ T cell DNA using the Oncomine TCR Beta short-read assay. Using the QIAamp micro DNA kit, genomic DNA was extracted from the CD4+ T cells that had been cultured. TCRdb independently ran MiXCR on the PCR reads; one entry per CDR3 protein. Here the sample spans under 25,000 distinct CDR3 sequences, about 59% being singletons.

This clonotype was sampled from a human donor who had recovered from COVID-19. The V gene is TRBV24-1, the J gene TRBJ2-7; 11 bases agree with TRBD1. Sequencing was carried out using CD4+ T cells from blood, cultured in vitro. The CDR3 here is CATSEDRGRSYEQYF. DNA of the CDR3: TGTGCCACCAGTGAGGACAGGGGGCGTTCCTACGAGCAGTACTTC.